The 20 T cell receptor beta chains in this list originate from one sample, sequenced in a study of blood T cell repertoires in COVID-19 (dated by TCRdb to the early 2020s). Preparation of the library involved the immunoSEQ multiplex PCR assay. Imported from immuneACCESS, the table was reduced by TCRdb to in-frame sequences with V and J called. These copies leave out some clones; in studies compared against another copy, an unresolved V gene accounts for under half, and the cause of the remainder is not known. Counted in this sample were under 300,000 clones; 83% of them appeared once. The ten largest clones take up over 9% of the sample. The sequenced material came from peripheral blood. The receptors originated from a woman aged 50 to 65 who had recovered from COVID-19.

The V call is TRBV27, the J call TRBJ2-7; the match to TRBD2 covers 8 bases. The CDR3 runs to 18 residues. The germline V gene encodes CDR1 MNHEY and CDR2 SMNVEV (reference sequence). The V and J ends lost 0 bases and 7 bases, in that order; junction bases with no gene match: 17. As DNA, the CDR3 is TGTGCCAGCAGTTTATCTCCCTCCCGGAATAGCGGGATCAAAGAGCAGTACTTC. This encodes CASSLSPSRNSGIKEQYF.

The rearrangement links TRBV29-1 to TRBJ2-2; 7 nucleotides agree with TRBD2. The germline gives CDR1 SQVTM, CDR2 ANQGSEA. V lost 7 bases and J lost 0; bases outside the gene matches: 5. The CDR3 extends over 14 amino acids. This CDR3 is CSATGLPNTGELFF. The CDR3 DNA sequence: TGCAGCGCCACGGGACTACCGAACACCGGGGAGCTGTTTTTT.

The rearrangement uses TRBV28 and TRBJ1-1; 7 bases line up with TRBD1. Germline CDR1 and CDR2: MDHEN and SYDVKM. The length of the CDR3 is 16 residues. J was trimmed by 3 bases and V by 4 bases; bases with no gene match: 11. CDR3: CASSSRGVRFDTEAFF. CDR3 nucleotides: TGTGCCAGCAGTTCCAGGGGGGTCAGGTTCGACACTGAAGCTTTCTTT.

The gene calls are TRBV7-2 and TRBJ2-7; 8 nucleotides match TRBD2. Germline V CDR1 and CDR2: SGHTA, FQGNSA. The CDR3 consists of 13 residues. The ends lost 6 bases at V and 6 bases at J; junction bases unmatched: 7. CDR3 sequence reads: CASSQGLAGEQYF. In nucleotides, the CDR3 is TGTGCCAGCAGTCAAGGACTAGCAGGCGAGCAGTACTTC.

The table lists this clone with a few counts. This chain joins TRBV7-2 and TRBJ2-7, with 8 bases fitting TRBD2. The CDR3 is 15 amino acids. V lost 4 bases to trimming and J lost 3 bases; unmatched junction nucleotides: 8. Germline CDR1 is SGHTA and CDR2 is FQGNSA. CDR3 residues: CASSSGSGGIYEQYF. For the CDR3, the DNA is TGTGCCAGCAGCTCCGGAAGCGGGGGAATCTACGAGCAGTACTTC.

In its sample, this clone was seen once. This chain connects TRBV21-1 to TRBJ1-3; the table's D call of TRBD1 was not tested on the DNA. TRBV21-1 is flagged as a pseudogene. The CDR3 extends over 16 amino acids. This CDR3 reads CASQCSGGSSGNTIYF. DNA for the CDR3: TGTGCCAGCCAATGCTCAGGGGGCTCCTCTGGAAACACCATATATTTT.

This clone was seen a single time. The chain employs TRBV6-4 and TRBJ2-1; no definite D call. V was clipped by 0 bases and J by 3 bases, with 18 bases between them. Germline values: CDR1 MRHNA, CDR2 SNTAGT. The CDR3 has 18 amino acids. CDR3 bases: TGTGCCAGCAGTGACTCGTCGGTGATTCGGGTTTGCTACAATGAGCAGTTCTTC. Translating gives CASSDSSVIRVCYNEQFF.

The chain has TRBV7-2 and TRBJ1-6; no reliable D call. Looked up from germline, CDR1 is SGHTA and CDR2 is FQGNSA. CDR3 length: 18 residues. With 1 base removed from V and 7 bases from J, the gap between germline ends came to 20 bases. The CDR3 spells CASSLGVGRGSTNSPLHF. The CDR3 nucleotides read TGTGCCAGCAGCTTAGGTGTAGGACGCGGGAGTACGAATTCACCCCTCCACTTT.

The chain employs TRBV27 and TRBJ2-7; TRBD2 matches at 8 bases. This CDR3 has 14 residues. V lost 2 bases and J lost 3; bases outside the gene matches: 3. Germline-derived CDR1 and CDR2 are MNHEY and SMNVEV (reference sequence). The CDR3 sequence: CASSLRGGIYEQYF. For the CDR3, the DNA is TGTGCCAGCAGTTTACGGGGGGGGATCTACGAGCAGTACTTC.

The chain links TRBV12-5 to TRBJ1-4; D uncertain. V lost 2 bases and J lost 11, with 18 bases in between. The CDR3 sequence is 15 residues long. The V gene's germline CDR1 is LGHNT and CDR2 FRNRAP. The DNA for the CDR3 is TGTGCTAGTGGTTTGCCCTGTTCCCGAGCTAGGAAACTGTTTTTT. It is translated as CASGLPCSRARKLFF.

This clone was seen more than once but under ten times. In DNA, the CDR3 is TGTGCCAGCAGCCGGGAGGACTACGAGCAGTACTTC. Residues: CASSREDYEQYF. This chain joins TRBV6-2 or TRBV6-3 and TRBJ2-7; 7 nucleotides match TRBD2. V shed 6 bases, J shed 3 bases, and the junction held 2 bases outside the gene matches. The CDR3 has 12 residues. The germline CDR1 and CDR2 sequences are MNHEY and SVGEGT.

The CDR3 coding sequence is TGTGCCAGCAAAGGACAGGGGAGTGAAAAACTGTTTTTT. It codes for CASKGQGSEKLFF. J is TRBJ1-4 and V is TRBV12-3 or TRBV12-4; TRBD1 matches at 9 bases. The CDR3 is 13 amino acids. V was pared by 7 bases and J by 7 bases, with 4 bases of the junction left unmatched.

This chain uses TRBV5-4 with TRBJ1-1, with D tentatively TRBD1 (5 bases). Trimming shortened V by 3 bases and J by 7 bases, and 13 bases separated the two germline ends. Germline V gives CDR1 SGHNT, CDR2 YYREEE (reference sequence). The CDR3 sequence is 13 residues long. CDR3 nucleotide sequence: TGTGCCAGCAGCTCCGCAAGGACACTTGAAGCTTTCTTT. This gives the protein CASSSARTLEAFF.

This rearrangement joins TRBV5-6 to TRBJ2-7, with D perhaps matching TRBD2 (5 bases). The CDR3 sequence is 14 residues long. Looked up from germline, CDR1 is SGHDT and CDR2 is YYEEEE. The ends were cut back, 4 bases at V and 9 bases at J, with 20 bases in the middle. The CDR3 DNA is TGTGCCAGCAGCCCGGCGGAGGACTCCCTCAGGCAGTACTTC. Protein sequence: CASSPAEDSLRQYF.

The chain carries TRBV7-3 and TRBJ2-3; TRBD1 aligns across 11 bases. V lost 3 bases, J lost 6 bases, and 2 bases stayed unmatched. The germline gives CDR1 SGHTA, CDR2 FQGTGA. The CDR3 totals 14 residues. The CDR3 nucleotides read TGTGCCAGCAGCTTCGGACAGGGGGCGGATACGCAGTATTTT. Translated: CASSFGQGADTQYF.

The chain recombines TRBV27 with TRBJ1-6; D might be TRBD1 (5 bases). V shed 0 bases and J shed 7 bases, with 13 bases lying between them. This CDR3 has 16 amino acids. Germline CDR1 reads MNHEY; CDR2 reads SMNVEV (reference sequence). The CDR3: CASSLSGARRNSPLHF. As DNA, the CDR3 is TGTGCCAGCAGTTTATCTGGGGCCCGCCGGAATTCACCCCTCCACTTT.

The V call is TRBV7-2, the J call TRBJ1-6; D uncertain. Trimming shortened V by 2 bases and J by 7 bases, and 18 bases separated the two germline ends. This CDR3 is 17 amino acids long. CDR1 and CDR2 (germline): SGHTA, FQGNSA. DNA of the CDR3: TGTGCCAGCAGCTTAACTCGGAGGGCCACGCCAAATTCACCCCTCCACTTT. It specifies CASSLTRRATPNSPLHF.

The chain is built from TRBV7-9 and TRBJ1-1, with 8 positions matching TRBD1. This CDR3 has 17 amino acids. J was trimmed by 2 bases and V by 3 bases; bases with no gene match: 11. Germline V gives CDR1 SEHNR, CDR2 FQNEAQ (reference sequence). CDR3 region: CASSLGPTGGVNTEAFF. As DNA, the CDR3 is TGTGCCAGCAGCTTGGGGCCCACAGGGGGTGTTAACACTGAAGCTTTCTTT.

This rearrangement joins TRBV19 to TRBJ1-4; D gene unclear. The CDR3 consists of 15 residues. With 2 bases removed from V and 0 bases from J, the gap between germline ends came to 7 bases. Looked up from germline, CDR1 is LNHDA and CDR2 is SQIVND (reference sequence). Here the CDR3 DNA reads TGTGCCAGTAGTATAACTAGGACAACTAATGAAAAACTGTTTTTT. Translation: CASSITRTTNEKLFF.

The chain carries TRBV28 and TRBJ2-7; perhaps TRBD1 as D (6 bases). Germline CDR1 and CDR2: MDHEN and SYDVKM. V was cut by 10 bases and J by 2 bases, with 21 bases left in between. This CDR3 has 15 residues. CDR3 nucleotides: TGTGCCACCCACCCGGGACAACTAAGGACCTACGAGCAGTACTTC. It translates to CATHPGQLRTYEQYF.